The rows below give T cell receptor beta chains drawn from one sample of a study of vaccination effects on CD4 cells after COVID-19. Antigens of these TCRs are unknown. The repertoire was sequenced with immunoSEQ multiplex PCR; TCRdb's copy has only in-frame clones and lacks some. This sample has tens of thousands of clones; 70% to 85% occur once, and the top ten carry over 2%. The sample here was CD4+ T cells from PBMCs cultured without peptide, taken after COVID-19 vaccination. The receptors originated from a human donor who received a COVID-19 vaccine. CDR3s include the opening cysteine and the closing phenylalanine or tryptophan. D genes are given only for firm matches. Clone size is given for some rows only: seen once, a few or many times, or a class if the clone is expanded.

D gene: -; J gene: TRBJ1-1; V gene: TRBV5-1; clone size: -; CDR3 protein: CASSPRPPSAVNTEAFF; CDR3 DNA: TGCGCCAGCAGCCCCCGCCCCCCATCGGCGGTGAACACTGAAGCTTTCTTT
D gene: -; J gene: TRBJ2-4; V gene: TRBV21-1; clone size: -; CDR3 protein: CASSTQTDILAKNIQYF; CDR3 DNA: TGTGCCAGCAGCACCCAGACCGATATTCTAGCCAAAAACATTCAGTACTTC
D gene: -; J gene: TRBJ1-2; V gene: TRBV5-1; clone size: once; CDR3 protein: CASGTGGDPNYGYTF; CDR3 DNA: TGCGCCAGTGGAACTGGGGGGGATCCTAACTATGGCTACACCTTC
D gene: -; J gene: TRBJ2-5; V gene: TRBV30; clone size: -; CDR3 protein: CAWSGPTGNQETQYF; CDR3 DNA: TGTGCCTGGAGCGGACCGACGGGTAACCAAGAGACCCAGTACTTC
D gene: -; J gene: TRBJ2-5; V gene: TRBV5-4; clone size: -; CDR3 protein: CASSYGGSETQYF; CDR3 DNA: TGTGCCAGCAGCTATGGGGGCTCAGAGACCCAGTACTTC
D gene: -; J gene: TRBJ2-5; V gene: TRBV11-3; clone size: -; CDR3 protein: CASSRDGFETQYF; CDR3 DNA: TGTGCCAGCAGCCGGGACGGGTTTGAGACCCAGTACTTC
D gene: -; J gene: TRBJ2-2; V gene: TRBV7-2; clone size: -; CDR3 protein: CASTIQVTGELFF; CDR3 DNA: TGTGCCAGCACCATACAGGTCACCGGGGAGCTGTTTTTT
D gene: TRBD2; J gene: TRBJ2-5; V gene: TRBV7-2; clone size: -; CDR3 protein: CASSTHSQRGRPHQETQYF; CDR3 DNA: TGTGCCAGCAGCACCCATTCCCAGCGGGGGCGACCTCACCAAGAGACCCAGTACTTC
D gene: -; J gene: TRBJ2-1; V gene: TRBV29-1; clone size: once; CDR3 protein: CSVLKQGGGSYNEQFF; CDR3 DNA: TGCAGCGTCCTGAAACAGGGTGGAGGCTCCTACAATGAGCAGTTCTTC
D gene: -; J gene: TRBJ1-2; V gene: TRBV4-1; clone size: -; CDR3 protein: CASSQDPQRLSRANYGYTF; CDR3 DNA: TGCGCCAGCAGCCAAGATCCCCAAAGGCTTTCCCGAGCTAACTATGGCTACACCTTC
D gene: -; J gene: TRBJ2-3; V gene: TRBV6-5; clone size: -; CDR3 protein: CASSDSYSTDTQYF; CDR3 DNA: TGTGCCAGCAGCGACAGCTATAGCACAGATACGCAGTATTTT
D gene: -; J gene: TRBJ1-1; V gene: TRBV14; clone size: -; CDR3 protein: CASSHPRIVGDTEAFF; CDR3 DNA: TGTGCCAGCAGCCATCCTCGAATCGTAGGGGACACTGAAGCTTTCTTT
D gene: -; J gene: TRBJ1-6; V gene: TRBV7-3; clone size: -; CDR3 protein: CASSSQRDSPLHF; CDR3 DNA: TGTGCCAGCAGCTCCCAACGGGACTCACCCCTCCACTTT
D gene: TRBD1; J gene: TRBJ1-2; V gene: TRBV7-9; clone size: -; CDR3 protein: CASSLGTVLYGYTF; CDR3 DNA: TGTGCCAGCAGCTTGGGGACAGTCCTCTATGGCTACACCTTC
D gene: TRBD1; J gene: TRBJ1-2; V gene: TRBV6-5; clone size: few; CDR3 protein: CASRGQGDGYTF; CDR3 DNA: TGTGCCAGCAGGGGACAGGGGGATGGCTACACCTTC
D gene: -; J gene: TRBJ1-3; V gene: TRBV7-2; clone size: -; CDR3 protein: CASRQNTGNTIYF; CDR3 DNA: TGTGCCAGCAGACAAAACACCGGAAACACCATATATTTT
D gene: TRBD1; J gene: TRBJ1-2; V gene: TRBV19; clone size: -; CDR3 protein: CASSPEDRGRFRGYTF; CDR3 DNA: TGTGCCAGTAGTCCCGAGGACAGGGGAAGGTTTCGTGGCTACACCTTC